Shown below are 12 T cell receptor beta chains from a single sample sequenced in a study of long-term antiretroviral therapy in people with HIV. At the survey level, the v3.0 immunoSEQ assay was run. The protocol was immunoSEQ multiplex PCR, while the TCRdb copy is restricted to in-frame clones and leaves out a portion. The table has 20,000 or so clones, around 80% seen once. The material was unsorted PBMCs, obtained 2.9 years after starting antiretroviral therapy. The receptors derive from a woman in her twenties or thirties with HIV.

This CDR3 reads CATREGLGYTF. CDR3 coding DNA: TGTGCCACCAGGGAGGGCTTGGGCTACACCTTC. The rearrangement uses TRBV9 and TRBJ1-2; a possible D gene is TRBD1 (5 bases). The CDR3 loop spans 11 amino acids. CDR1 is SGDLS, CDR2 YYNGEE, per germline. V was clipped by 9 bases and J by 8 bases, with 14 bases between them.

The chain uses TRBV6-1 and TRBJ2-2, with D tentatively TRBD2 (5 bases). Germline CDR1 and CDR2: MNHNS and SASEGT. There are 15 residues in the CDR3. The V gene lost 7 bases and the J gene lost 4 bases, with 16 bases spanning the gap. The CDR3 nucleotides are TGTGCCAGCACTCAATCCCGGGATTTCACCGGGGAGCTGTTTTTT. Translating it yields CASTQSRDFTGELFF.

The CDR3 region has the DNA TGTGCCAGCAGCGTAGGGGCCGGGGCCAACGTCCTGACTTTC. Amino acids: CASSVGAGANVLTF. J is TRBJ2-6 and V is TRBV9, with D hard to call. The germline gives CDR1 SGDLS, CDR2 YYNGEE. V was shortened by 0 bases and J by 4 bases, with 5 bases between the two germline ends. The CDR3 is 14 amino acids.

The rearrangement links TRBV5-6 to TRBJ1-1; 11 nucleotides match TRBD1. The CDR3 length is 14 residues. J gave up 11 bases and V 4 bases, and 10 bases lay outside the gene matches. Germline-derived CDR1 and CDR2 are SGHDT and YYEEEE. CDR3 coding DNA: TGTGCCAGCAGCCCCCGGACAGGGGGCAGCTGGGCTTTCTTT. Amino acids: CASSPRTGGSWAFF.

This chain uses TRBV9 with TRBJ1-1; no reliable D call. Between the trimmed V and J ends, which lost 0 bases and 6 bases, there was a span of 15 bases. Germline values: CDR1 SGDLS, CDR2 YYNGEE. The CDR3 extends over 15 amino acids. In nucleotides, the CDR3 is TGTGCCAGCAGCGTAGGGAGCGGGGTCTTAGCTGAAGCTTTCTTT. Protein: CASSVGSGVLAEAFF.

The chain employs TRBV5-6 and TRBJ1-1; D remains ambiguous. CDR1 is SGHDT, CDR2 YYEEEE, per germline. CDR3 length: 16 residues. Trimming cost V 0 bases and J 1 base, with 13 bases left between them. CDR3: CASSLAIRTENTEAFF. As DNA, the CDR3 is TGTGCCAGCAGCTTGGCCATAAGAACAGAGAACACTGAAGCTTTCTTT. Combining the CDR3 with reference TRBV5-6 and TRBJ1-1 gives the whole variable domain DAGVTQSPTHLIKTRGQQVTLRCSPKSGHDTVSWYQQALGQGPQFIFQYYEEEERQRGNFPDRFSGHQFPNYSSELNVNALLLGDSALYLCASSLAIRTENTEAFFGQGTRLTVV.

The chain uses TRBV27 and TRBJ1-6, with TRBD1 matching over 8 bases. CDR3 length equals 15 residues. Germline trimming cut 6 bases from V and 11 bases from J; bases unmatched to any gene: 12. The V gene's germline CDR1 is MNHEY and CDR2 SMNVEV (reference sequence). DNA for the CDR3: TGTGCCAGCAGCGAGACCGGGACAGGAAATGCACCCCTCCACTTT. Translation: CASSETGTGNAPLHF.

The chain uses TRBV2 and TRBJ1-2; tentatively, D is TRBD1 (5 bases). CDR1 is SNHLY, CDR2 FYNNEI, per germline. V was cut by 4 bases and J by 5 bases, with 8 bases left in between. CDR3 size: 12 residues. The CDR3 DNA sequence: TGTGCCAGCAGTGCGACAGAATATGGCTACACCTTC. It encodes CASSATEYGYTF.

The genes are TRBV6-1 and TRBJ2-7, with D tentatively TRBD1 (6 bases). The V gene's germline CDR1 is MNHNS and CDR2 SASEGT. CDR3 size: 15 residues. Trimming removed 1 base from V and 2 bases from J, with 12 bases in between. The DNA for the CDR3 is TGTGCCAGCAGTGAAGTTCCGACAGGACCCTACGAGCAGTACTTC. Amino acids: CASSEVPTGPYEQYF.

This clone has more than one count but fewer than ten. This chain links TRBV6-9 with TRBJ1-4; D remains ambiguous. The CDR3 runs to 14 residues. V lost 3 bases to trimming and J lost 11 bases, with 16 bases between them. Per germline, CDR1 MNHGY and CDR2 SVAAGI. The CDR3 is CASSYSISLEKLFF. CDR3 nucleotides: TGTGCCAGCAGTTACTCGATTTCTCTCGAGAAACTGTTTTTT.

This clone was picked up a small number of times. The CDR3 DNA reads as TGTGCCAGCAGCCCCCAGGGTGGGGGGACCTATGGCTACACCTTC. It translates to CASSPQGGGTYGYTF. The chain combines TRBV7-3 with TRBJ1-2; D possibly corresponds to TRBD1 (5 bases). The CDR3 loop spans 15 amino acids. Germline loops: CDR1 SGHTA, CDR2 FQGTGA. Deletions cut 5 bases from V and 4 bases from J, with 17 bases between.

DNA of the CDR3: TGTGCCAGCAGCTCGACGGTGAACACTGAAGCTTTCTTT. Amino acid sequence: CASSSTVNTEAFF. V and J are TRBV7-9 and TRBJ1-1; no definite D call. In germline, CDR1 is SEHNR, CDR2 FQNEAQ (reference sequence). The ends were cut back, 4 bases at V and 0 bases at J, with 6 bases in the middle. CDR3 size: 13 residues.